This T cell receptor (beta chain) was sequenced during a study of T cell repertoires in cytomegalovirus infection. This clonotype came up many times. The V gene end was trimmed by 5 bases and the J gene end by 2 bases; junction bases not matched to a gene: 8. This CDR3 has 15 residues. Germline CDR1 is SGHTA and CDR2 is FQGNSA. TCRdb called the reads again in MiXCR, with one record for every CDR3 protein. Of about 240,000 distinct CDR3 sequences in the sample, roughly an eighth are singletons; the top ten hold 1.5% to 2%. The TCR was taken from a human donor in good health (CMV status not recorded). Some clones in this sample may be carry-over from other donors' samples. V is TRBV7-2 and J is TRBJ2-7, with TRBD1 matching over 8 bases. Sequences were obtained from PBMCs. CDR3 in DNA: TGTGCCAGCAGCGAAAGGACAGGGAGGACCTACGAGCAGTACTTC. It specifies CASSERTGRTYEQYF. The complete variable domain, with remaining parts taken from reference TRBV7-2 and TRBJ2-7, reads GAGVSQSPSNKVTEKGKDVELRCDPISGHTALYWYRQSLGQGLEFLIYFQGNSAPDKSGLPSDRFSAERTGGSVSTLTIQRTQQEDSAVYLCASSERTGRTYEQYFGPGTRLTVT.